The 25 T cell receptor beta chains below come from one sample, sequenced in a study of shared clonotypes between healthy human individuals. Data came from immunoSEQ multiplex PCR; TCRdb stores just in-frame clones and leaves some out. The sample consists of 2 million to 2.5 million clones, 90% to 95% of them appearing once. CD45RO-negative, CCR7-selected cells formed the naive CD8 fraction, which excluded terminally differentiated effector memory CD45RA+ cells. Sequences were obtained from naive CD8+ T cells from PBMCs. Receptor source: a man younger than 30 in good health. Some clones in this sample may be carry-over from other donors' samples.

The chain combines TRBV12-5 with TRBJ1-6; a weak D match, TRBD1 (5 bases). Per germline, CDR1 LGHNT and CDR2 FRNRAP. This CDR3 contains 12 residues. V lost 2 bases and J lost 13, with 9 bases in between. The CDR3, as DNA: TGTGCTAGTGGTTTGAATGGGGCTCCCCTCCACTTT. This sequence encodes CASGLNGAPLHF.

This sequence joins TRBV27 and TRBJ2-7; 14 bases match TRBD2. Germline V lookup: CDR1 MNHEY, CDR2 SMNVEV (reference sequence). This CDR3 is 16 amino acids long. The ends lost 5 bases at V and 7 bases at J; junction bases unmatched: 10. This CDR3 is CASSNTGTSGSGEQYF. The CDR3 nucleotides are TGTGCCAGCAGTAACACCGGGACTAGCGGGAGTGGGGAGCAGTACTTC.

Regarding this clone: At one boundary the junction diverges from the germline segment, which might be a read error. This chain links TRBV4-1 with TRBJ2-7; D tentatively reads TRBD1 or TRBD2 (5 bases each). From germline, CDR1 is MGHRA and CDR2 YSYEKL. CDR3 length: 16 amino acids. CDR3 amino acids: CASRQDGTSSAYEQYF. The DNA for the CDR3 is TGCGCCAGCAGGCAAGACGGGACGAGCTCTGCCTACGAGCAGTACTTC.

The chain couples TRBV27 to TRBJ1-5, with D maybe TRBD1 (5 bases). V lost 4 bases and J 0 bases, leaving 13 bases between the germline ends. CDR3 length: 16 residues. Germline-derived CDR1 and CDR2 are MNHEY and SMNVEV (reference sequence). CDR3 sequence: CASSSTAISSNQPQHF. CDR3 DNA: TGTGCCAGCAGTTCGACAGCCATCAGTAGCAATCAGCCCCAGCATTTT.

The gene calls are TRBV4-1 and TRBJ2-1, with a weak D call TRBD2 (5 bases). V was clipped by 1 base and J by 2 bases, with 12 bases between them. From germline, CDR1 is MGHRA and CDR2 YSYEKL. The CDR3 length is 16 residues. The CDR3 DNA reads as TGCGCCAGCAGCCAAGTCGCGCGGGCGACCTACAATGAGCAGTTCTTC. This translates into CASSQVARATYNEQFF.

In its sample, this clone was seen once. The gene calls are TRBV11-2 and TRBJ2-7; a weak D match, TRBD1 (6 bases). Between the trimmed V and J ends, which lost 5 bases and 2 bases, there was a span of 16 bases. The CDR3 contains 15 residues. From germline, CDR1 is SGHAT and CDR2 FQNNGV. The chain's CDR3 is CASSTDRYLTYEQYF. CDR3 sequence (DNA): TGTGCCAGCAGCACAGACAGGTACCTAACCTACGAGCAGTACTTC.

Turning to this clone: The sample has other DNA sequences that encode this CDR3 too. This chain connects TRBV7-9 to TRBJ1-5; D uncertain. Germline CDR1 SEHNR, CDR2 FQNEAQ (reference sequence). This CDR3 has 13 residues. V was pared by 5 bases and J by 7 bases, with 12 bases between. This CDR3 is CASSLGSGQPQHF. The CDR3 DNA follows: TGTGCCAGCAGCCTCGGATCGGGACAGCCCCAGCATTTT.

This chain uses TRBV19 with TRBJ2-1; D perhaps matches TRBD2 (6 bases). Germline CDR1 reads LNHDA; CDR2 reads SQIVND (reference sequence). CDR3 length equals 13 residues. V lost 5 bases and J lost 9, with 14 bases in between. The CDR3 DNA reads TGTGCCAGTAGTCCAAGACTAGTGTCTGAGCAGTTCTTC. Translating it yields CASSPRLVSEQFF.

This rearrangement joins TRBV5-1 to TRBJ1-1, with 7 positions matching TRBD1. Trimming cost V 3 bases and J 2 bases; bases outside gene matches: 4. Looked up from germline, CDR1 is SGHRS and CDR2 is YFSETQ. CDR3 length equals 14 residues. CDR3: CASSYGTVNTEAFF. In DNA, the CDR3 is TGCGCCAGCAGCTACGGGACAGTCAACACTGAAGCTTTCTTT.

The chain uses TRBV2 and TRBJ2-2; 8 bases line up with TRBD2. J was trimmed by 0 bases and V by 1 base; bases with no gene match: 4. The CDR3 sequence is 17 residues long. Germline lookup yields CDR1 SNHLY and CDR2 FYNNEI. The CDR3 nucleotides are TGTGCCAGCAGTGAAGAGGGACTAGACGCGAACACCGGGGAGCTGTTTTTT. Its protein is CASSEEGLDANTGELFF.

The gene calls are TRBV28 and TRBJ2-5; TRBD1 aligns across 7 bases. The germline gives CDR1 MDHEN, CDR2 SYDVKM. The CDR3 contains 16 residues. The V segment lost 4 bases and the J segment 2 bases; nucleotides outside the gene matches: 10. CDR3 nucleotides: TGTGCCAGCAGTTCCGGACAGGAGGTGATACAAGAGACCCAGTACTTC. Its translation is CASSSGQEVIQETQYF.

CDR3: CASSLETDTQYF. CDR3 DNA: TGTGCCAGCAGCTTAGAAACAGATACGCAGTATTTT. V is TRBV7-9 and J is TRBJ2-3; D ambiguous. V was trimmed by 1 base and J by 3 bases, leaving 2 bases between them. The CDR3 totals 12 residues. Germline CDR1 SEHNR, CDR2 FQNEAQ (reference sequence).

The chain is built from TRBV29-1 and TRBJ2-7; 12 bases map to TRBD2. Germline V gene data show CDR1 as SQVTM and CDR2 as ANQGSEA. The CDR3 length is 21 residues. V was pared by 5 bases and J by 4 bases, with 27 bases of the junction left unmatched. The CDR3 here is CSVKWGGDGLAGQFNVYEQYF. CDR3 DNA: TGCAGCGTTAAATGGGGAGGGGATGGACTAGCGGGACAATTCAATGTATACGAGCAGTACTTC.

This clone was recorded once. This rearrangement joins TRBV18 to TRBJ2-7; perhaps D is TRBD1 or TRBD2 (5 bases each). CDR3 length: 14 amino acids. The V end was cut by 3 bases, the J end by 1 base, with 10 bases between. Germline-derived CDR1 and CDR2 are KGHSH and LQKENI. CDR3 nucleotides: TGTGCCAGCTCACCCAGGGACCCTTCCTACGAGCAGTACTTC. Protein: CASSPRDPSYEQYF.

The chain has TRBV27 and TRBJ1-2, with 11 bases matching TRBD1. The CDR3 is 15 amino acids. The V segment lost 3 bases and the J segment 5 bases; nucleotides outside the gene matches: 5. Germline CDR1 and CDR2: MNHEY and SMNVEV (reference sequence). The CDR3 here is CASSFTGTGGYGYTF. The CDR3 DNA reads as TGTGCCAGCAGTTTCACCGGGACAGGGGGGTATGGCTACACCTTC.

The rearrangement links TRBV4-2 to TRBJ1-2, with 7 bases identical to TRBD1. The V gene end was trimmed by 3 bases and the J gene end by 8 bases; junction bases not matched to a gene: 12. The CDR3 extends over 15 amino acids. Germline V gene sequence: CDR1 LGHNA, CDR2 YNFKEQ. CDR3: CASSQETTGTRGYTF. As DNA, the CDR3 is TGTGCCAGCAGCCAGGAAACGACAGGGACGCGGGGCTACACCTTC.

The CDR3 reads CASSRDRDYYEQYF. CDR3 DNA sequence: TGTGCCAGCAGCCGGGACAGGGACTACTACGAGCAGTACTTC. The rearrangement joins TRBV14 to TRBJ2-7; TRBD1 aligns across 9 bases. After removal of 4 bases from V and 3 bases from J, the junction contained 4 bases not matched to a gene. CDR3 size: 14 residues. Germline V gene data show CDR1 as SGHDN and CDR2 as FVKESK.

The V call is TRBV15, the J call TRBJ1-1; D possibly corresponds to TRBD1 (5 bases). CDR1 is LNHNV and CDR2 is YYDKDF in the germline V gene (reference sequence). The CDR3 has 14 amino acids. Trimming removed 0 bases from V and 6 bases from J, with 11 bases in between. CDR3 residues: CATSREGRDPEAFF. DNA of the CDR3: TGTGCCACCAGCAGAGAGGGCAGGGATCCTGAAGCTTTCTTT.

The chain uses TRBV4-3 and TRBJ2-3; TRBD1 aligns across 7 bases. CDR1 is LGHNA and CDR2 is YSLEER in the germline V gene. J lost 4 bases, V lost 5 bases, and 12 bases had no gene match. The CDR3 has 16 amino acids. CDR3 DNA sequence: TGCGCCAGCAGCTATAGCCAGGGGGAACTTCCAGATACGCAGTATTTT. It specifies CASSYSQGELPDTQYF.

The chain recombines TRBV9 with TRBJ1-1; 9 bases agree with TRBD1. Trimming removed 0 bases from V and 1 base from J; junction bases left unmatched: 7. The CDR3 is 17 amino acids. Germline V lookup: CDR1 SGDLS, CDR2 YYNGEE. The CDR3 is CASSVDWTGAKNTEAFF. The DNA for the CDR3 is TGTGCCAGCAGCGTAGACTGGACAGGGGCGAAGAACACTGAAGCTTTCTTT.

This clone came up once. Other DNA variants within this sample encode the same CDR3. The V gene is TRBV27, the J gene TRBJ2-7; 8 bases align to TRBD1. The CDR3 length is 13 residues. Germline values: CDR1 MNHEY, CDR2 SMNVEV (reference sequence). J lost 6 bases, V lost 6 bases, and 7 bases had no gene match. The CDR3 reads CASSLRGPGEQYF. The CDR3 DNA reads TGTGCCAGCAGCCTCAGGGGGCCCGGCGAGCAGTACTTC.

In the case of this clone: This same CDR3 is encoded by further DNA sequences in the sample. V is TRBV7-2 and J is TRBJ2-7; the match to TRBD2 covers 9 bases. CDR3 length: 14 amino acids. Looked up from germline, CDR1 is SGHTA and CDR2 is FQGNSA. The V segment lost 5 bases and the J segment 0 bases; nucleotides outside the gene matches: 2. The CDR3 spells CASSLSGSSYEQYF. CDR3 DNA sequence: TGTGCCAGCAGCCTTAGCGGGAGCTCCTACGAGCAGTACTTC.

This clone has a single count. This chain uses TRBV19 with TRBJ1-1; D is uncertain. This CDR3 contains 12 residues. V was clipped by 11 bases and J by 6 bases, with 16 bases between them. Per germline, CDR1 LNHDA and CDR2 SQIVND (reference sequence). The CDR3 here is CAAQNRAAEAFF. CDR3 bases: TGTGCCGCCCAGAACCGGGCCGCTGAAGCTTTCTTT. Variable domain in full (rest from reference TRBV19 and TRBJ1-1): DGGITQSPKYLFRKEGQNVTLSCEQNLNHDAMYWYRQDPGQGLRLIYYSQIVNDFQKGDIAEGYSVSREKKESFPLTVTSAQKNPTAFYLCAAQNRAAEAFFGQGTRLTVV.

The chain recombines TRBV14 with TRBJ1-1; D unresolved. Germline V gene sequence: CDR1 SGHDN, CDR2 FVKESK. The CDR3 runs to 13 residues. Between the trimmed V and J ends, which lost 4 bases and 7 bases, there was a span of 13 bases. This chain's CDR3 is CASSLQPAGEAFF. The CDR3 coding sequence is TGTGCCAGCAGCCTACAACCCGCGGGTGAAGCTTTCTTT.

The sample holds one count of this clone. The chain carries TRBV7-6 and TRBJ2-3; 10 positions match TRBD1. V gave up 1 base and J gave up 4 bases; unmatched junction bases: 5. The V gene's germline CDR1 is SGHVS and CDR2 FNYEAQ. CDR3 length equals 16 residues. CDR3 sequence: CASSLVGTGVADTQYF. Written as DNA, the CDR3 is TGTGCCAGCAGCTTAGTAGGGACAGGGGTGGCAGATACGCAGTATTTT.